This T cell receptor (beta chain) was observed in a study of regulatory T cells. Study-wide points: Regulatory T cells showed the strongest V-J pair restriction and V/J gene skewing among patient repertoires. In CD3G-deficient patients, conventional CD4+ T cells were enriched for hydrophobic CDR3 residues at positions 6 and 7.

V lost 5 bases, J lost 4 bases, and 5 bases stayed unmatched. Germline V gene lookup returns CDR1 MNHNY and CDR2 SVGAGI (reference sequence). The CDR3 totals 15 residues. Points on this clone: The antigen remains undetermined.

The PCR used 52 TRBV and 13 TRBJ primers. The method was immunoSEQ multiplex PCR; TCRdb's version includes in-frame clones alone and lacks a portion of them. The sample has under 45,000 clones; about 89% are singletons. At testing, patients were 2 to 39 years old, with reduced naive and increased memory T-cell proportions. CD4+ T cells were divided by sorting: CD25-high CD127-low Tregs, CD25-low CD127-high conventional cells. The chain links TRBV6-6 to TRBJ2-6, with 7 bases lining up with TRBD1. The specimen sequenced was conventional CD4+ T cells sorted from blood. This receptor was obtained from a person between 18 and 35 years old with CD3G deficiency. CDR3 bases: TGTGCCAGCAGTCAGACAGGGAAAGGGGCCAACGTCCTGACTTTC. Residues: CASSQTGKGANVLTF.